This T cell receptor beta chain appears in the sequencing data of a study of blood T cell repertoires in COVID-19. Study overall: There were acute and convalescent COVID-19 samples, and they came from the United States, Italy and Spain. PBMCs, B-cell-depleted T cells, or T cells provided the cDNA or gDNA that made up the material.

Per the authors' pipeline: Amplifying reference gene primers gave estimates of nucleated cell counts. Generated by immunoSEQ multiplex PCR, the TCRdb table keeps only in-frame clones and is missing some. V and J calls and clone size are those listed in that table; D and trimming were worked out from the DNA. The repertoire holds around 90,000 clones, with 80% as singletons. In germline, CDR1 is LGHDT, CDR2 YNNKEL (reference sequence). The CDR3 is 14 residues long. V lost 2 bases and J 7 bases, leaving 12 bases between the germline ends. The receptor was isolated from a human donor in a cohort sampled during active COVID-19. The chain joins TRBV3-1 (or the pseudogene TRBV3-2) to TRBJ1-5; no reliable D call. The specimen sequenced was peripheral blood. The CDR3 DNA reads TGTGCCAGCAGCCAAAGCACGATCACCCAGCCCCAGCATTTT. Its translation: CASSQSTITQPQHF.